The 9 T cell receptor beta chains below come from one sample, sequenced in a study of early T cells in non-severe SARS-CoV-2 infection. TCRdb redid the calling of the 5' RACE reads with MiXCR, one entry per CDR3 protein. In the table there are about 30,000 distinct CDR3 sequences, approximately 6.3% of which are singletons. The specimen was whole blood. All receptors derive from an adult who was a healthcare worker with PCR-confirmed SARS-CoV-2 infection or an uninfected control (not recorded which).

The V call is TRBV7-3, the J call TRBJ2-2, with a possible D match to TRBD1 (5 bases). Germline V lookup: CDR1 SGHTA, CDR2 FQGTGA. The V end was cut by 7 bases, the J end by 5 bases, with 20 bases between. CDR3 length: 16 residues. CDR3 coding DNA: TGTGCCAGCACCCTATTTGGGGCTTCGAGGACCGGGGAGCTGTTTTTT. It is translated as CASTLFGASRTGELFF.

This clonotype has a count of ten or more. The chain uses TRBV7-3 and TRBJ1-1; D is unresolved. The CDR3 is made up of 14 amino acids. The germline CDR1 and CDR2 sequences are SGHTA and FQGTGA. V lost 2 bases and J lost 5, with 12 bases in between. The CDR3 bases are TGTGCCAGCAGCTTACTATCCCCGGCTACTGAAGCTTTCTTT. Amino acid sequence: CASSLLSPATEAFF.

This clonotype has ten or more counts. This chain joins TRBV19 and TRBJ2-1, with TRBD2 matching over 7 bases. CDR1 is LNHDA, CDR2 SQIVND, per germline (reference sequence). The length of the CDR3 is 15 residues. V trimming: 3 bases; J trimming: 7 bases; junction bases outside the gene matches: 9. CDR3 in amino acids: CASSISAGAANEQFF. The CDR3 region has the DNA TGTGCCAGTAGTATCTCCGCGGGAGCCGCTAATGAGCAGTTCTTC.

This clonotype was recorded at least ten times. V gene TRBV5-6 combines with J gene TRBJ2-7; 9 nucleotides match TRBD2. The V gene end was trimmed by 5 bases and the J gene end by 4 bases; junction bases not matched to a gene: 4. Germline assignment: CDR1 SGHDT and CDR2 YYEEEE. The length of the CDR3 is 13 residues. The CDR3 is CASRLAGVYEQYF. The CDR3, as DNA: TGTGCCAGCAGACTAGCGGGTGTTTACGAGCAGTACTTC.

This clonotype came up many times. The CDR3 reads CASSLGQGNTEAFF. CDR3 nucleotides: TGTGCCAGCAGTCTAGGACAGGGTAACACTGAAGCTTTCTTT. This rearrangement joins TRBV12-3 or TRBV12-4 to TRBJ1-1; the match to TRBD1 covers 8 bases. The CDR3 has 14 amino acids. Germline trimming cut 5 bases from V and 2 bases from J; bases unmatched to any gene: 4.

This clonotype has at least ten counts. The CDR3 is CSASDPNEQFF. For the CDR3, the DNA is TGCAGTGCTAGTGATCCCAATGAGCAGTTCTTC. The chain carries TRBV20-1 and TRBJ2-1; D gene unclear. Germline V gene data show CDR1 as DFQATT and CDR2 as SNEGSKA (reference sequence). CDR3 length: 11 amino acids. V was shortened by 3 bases and J by 6 bases, with 6 bases between the two germline ends.

This clonotype was found many times. The chain employs TRBV20-1 and TRBJ2-1; TRBD2 matches 11 bases. The CDR3 loop spans 12 amino acids. From germline, CDR1 is DFQATT and CDR2 SNEGSKA (reference sequence). The DNA of the CDR3 is TGCACTACTAGCGGGGGAGACAATGAGCAGTTCTTC. Amino acid sequence: CTTSGGDNEQFF.

The table lists this clonotype with many counts. J is TRBJ2-3 and V is TRBV29-1; D is unresolved. The V and J ends lost 5 bases and 7 bases respectively, with 19 bases between them. Germline V gives CDR1 SQVTM, CDR2 ANQGSEA. CDR3 length: 14 residues. DNA for the CDR3: TGCAGCGTTTGTCCCCAGCAGGCGCGACATACGCAGTATTTT. It translates to CSVCPQQARHTQYF.

The table lists this clonotype with many counts. This chain uses TRBV12-3 or TRBV12-4 with TRBJ2-3, with no clear D. V lost 3 bases, J lost 5 bases, and 12 bases lay in between. The CDR3 sequence is 14 residues long. The chain's CDR3 is CASSFRSGGDTQYF. The CDR3 coding sequence is TGTGCCAGCAGTTTTAGGTCCGGCGGAGATACGCAGTATTTT.